This T cell receptor (beta chain) was obtained from a study of blood T cells in healthy people across ages (dated by TCRdb to between 2014 and 2016). With respect to the entire study: In model experiments, template switching captured roughly one uniquely barcoded TCR beta cDNA molecule for every two T cells. For two donors (one aged 18 to 30 and one aged 80 or older), the study analyzed two additional independent replicas of 1 million unique cDNA reads from the same blood draw. Donors were grouped into four age groups: young (average roughly 17 years), middle-aged (over 35), aged (approximately 67) and long-lived (around 80). To avoid experimental bias, donors of different ages were randomly spread across the sequencing lanes. Using deep sequencing normalized with unique cDNA molecular identifiers, the study measured how TCR beta repertoire diversity changes with age.

The roughly 37 donors, aged about 6 to 95 years, were systemically healthy Caucasian individuals from Russia. Around 10 milliliters of peripheral blood were collected from each donor into EDTA-treated Vacutainer tubes. PBMCs were isolated by Ficoll-Paque density-gradient centrifugation, with at least 7 million obtained per sample. Total RNA, at least 5 micrograms per sample, was extracted from PBMCs with Trizol reagent. The percentages of naive CD45RAhigh/CD27high T cells were determined by flow cytometry on a PBMC aliquot from every donor. Broad study findings and their caveats: Observed TCR beta diversity per million T cells fell roughly linearly with age, and a significant reduction was already apparent by age around 40. Because profiling used bulk unsorted PBMCs, naive and antigen-experienced compartments could not be compared conclusively. Estimates of total diversity based on one million sequenced T cells were regarded as lower bounds and as underestimates. Because donor CMV infection status was unknown, age-related changes in expanded clonotypes were potentially confounded. A strong correlation was found between observed TCR beta diversity and the percentage of naive T cells measured by flow cytometry. Compared with the aged group, the long-lived group had more naive CD4+ T cells, fewer expanded clones and increased TCR diversity, a pattern suggesting age selection.

Germline trimming amounts to 5 bases on V and 5 bases on J, with 10 as the count of junction bases outside the gene matches. Measured from the cysteine to the phenylalanine, the CDR3 is 16 residues long. The only DNA kept is the CDR3, 48 bases in frame from the first base. In the germline V gene, CDR1 corresponds to SGHNT and CDR2 to YENEEA. The method was 5' RACE. Sequencing instrument: Illumina HiSeq 2500. A second PCR of about 7 to 12 cycles was performed with a sample-barcoded 5' primer and a J-beta primer mix. Each TCR beta cDNA molecule received a unique molecular identifier from a template-switch 5' adaptor carrying 12 random nucleotides. Each sample yielded at least 2.5 million CDR3-containing paired-end reads. First-strand cDNA was synthesized from all RNA with the Mint cDNA synthesis kit, primed by a TRBC-specific oligonucleotide. Following uracil-DNA glycosylase treatment, a first 18-cycle PCR with universal primers M1SS and BC2_uni_R was performed on all cDNA. The paper's processing steps were these. Each sample was normalized by randomly selecting 1 million high-quality reads, each carrying a distinct molecular identifier. Instead of being binned into consensus sequences, reads that shared molecular identifiers were thrown out. MiTCR, with a Q25 quality threshold and the strictest error-elimination algorithm, was used for CDR3 identification, clonotype clustering and error correction. A nonparametric unseen species model with Euler transformation was used to estimate a lower bound on total TCR beta diversity. The public reads were reanalyzed by TCRdb: fastp trimming at Q25, MiXCR alignment, in-frame beta chains only. Entries are consolidated by CDR3 protein sequence, retaining the most common genes and DNA. TCRdb, rather than the study authors, made the V and J calls. In all, the sample holds over 600,000 distinct CDR3 sequences, and over 40% of those were seen once. The ten largest clones capture about 32% of the sample.

With regard to this clonotype: The antigen this receptor binds is unknown. Per-nucleotide qualities are absent, and no much larger clonotype sits a single base away.

The TCR sequence derives from a man older than 75 in good health. The chain is encoded by TRBV11-3 joined to TRBJ2-2, with TRBD2 matching 8 junction bases. Sequences were obtained from blood. The nucleotides are TGTGCCAGCAGCCTAAGACTAGCGCAGAAGACCGGGGAGCTGTTTTTT. This encodes CASSLRLAQKTGELFF.